A single sample is the source of the 17 T cell receptor beta chains below, sequenced in a study of T cells after yellow fever vaccination. Using its own MiXCR run on the 5' RACE reads, TCRdb lists one record per CDR3 protein. The sample consists of 96,000 or so distinct CDR3 sequences, about 8.2% of them appearing once. The input for sequencing was CD8+ T cells not binding an NS4B(214-222) dextramer, sorted from PBMCs, taken around 15 days after the first yellow fever vaccination. The receptors were sampled from a man in his late teens or twenties who received the YFV17D yellow fever vaccine.

This clonotype occurred a few times. CDR3 sequence (DNA): TGCAGTGCAGAGCCGACGGACAGGGAGGGTGAGTCCTACGAGCAGTACTTC. Its protein is CSAEPTDREGESYEQYF. The gene calls are TRBV20-1 and TRBJ2-7, with D maybe TRBD1 (8 bases). The germline V gene encodes CDR1 DFQATT and CDR2 SNEGSKA (reference sequence). V lost 6 bases and J lost 1, with 25 bases in between. The CDR3 is made up of 17 amino acids.

The chain joins TRBV7-9 to TRBJ2-2; D call uncertain. The CDR3 is made up of 15 amino acids. The ends were cut back, 11 bases at V and 0 bases at J, with 16 bases in the middle. Germline CDR1 and CDR2: SEHNR and FQNEAQ (reference sequence). The CDR3 nucleotides read TGTGCCGGCCGACTTGTGTCCCCGAACACCGGGGAGCTGTTTTTT. This encodes CAGRLVSPNTGELFF.

This clonotype has only a few counts. The rearrangement uses TRBV20-1 and TRBJ1-4, with TRBD1 matching over 9 bases. Per germline, CDR1 DFQATT and CDR2 SNEGSKA (reference sequence). The CDR3 sequence is 14 residues long. V trimming: 3 bases; J trimming: 7 bases; junction bases outside the gene matches: 6. The CDR3 coding sequence is TGCAGTGCTAGCGGGACAGGGTCCCCTGAAAAACTGTTTTTT. The encoded protein is CSASGTGSPEKLFF.

CDR3 protein: CASGSLGGETQYF. The CDR3 DNA sequence: TGTGCTAGTGGTTCTCTTGGAGGGGAGACCCAGTACTTC. The chain has TRBV12-5 and TRBJ2-5; a weak D match, TRBD2 (6 bases). Between the trimmed V and J ends, which lost 4 bases and 5 bases, there was a span of 11 bases. Germline CDR1 is LGHNT and CDR2 is FRNRAP. The CDR3 totals 13 residues. Full variable domain (remainder filled in from reference TRBV12-5 and TRBJ2-5): DARVTQTPRHKVTEMGQEVTMRCQPILGHNTVFWYRQTMMQGLELLAYFRNRAPLDDSGMPKDRFSAEMPDATLATLKIQPSEPRDSAVYFCASGSLGGETQYFGPGTRLLVL.

The rearrangement uses TRBV18 and TRBJ2-3; TRBD1 aligns across 9 bases. The CDR3 is made up of 16 amino acids. CDR1 and CDR2 from the germline V gene are KGHSH and LQKENI. V lost 4 bases to trimming and J lost 5 bases; unmatched junction nucleotides: 10. The CDR3: CASSRIPGQGKDTQYF. CDR3 nucleotides: TGTGCCAGCTCACGCATTCCGGGACAGGGAAAAGATACGCAGTATTTT.

J is TRBJ2-3 and V is TRBV4-2, with a possible D match to TRBD1 (6 bases). CDR1 is LGHNA, CDR2 YNFKEQ, per germline. Between the trimmed V and J ends, which lost 3 bases and 0 bases, there was a span of 19 bases. This CDR3 comprises 18 residues. CDR3 region: CASSHAGEPQGSTDTQYF. DNA for the CDR3: TGTGCCAGCAGCCACGCCGGGGAACCTCAGGGGAGCACAGATACGCAGTATTTT.

V and J are TRBV27 and TRBJ2-1; D may be TRBD1 (5 bases). CDR1 and CDR2 (germline): MNHEY, SMNVEV (reference sequence). The CDR3 runs 13 residues. V lost 6 bases to trimming and J lost 3 bases, with 9 bases between them. The CDR3 sequence is CASSLTDYNEQFF. The CDR3 region has the DNA TGTGCCAGCAGCCTGACAGACTACAATGAGCAGTTCTTC.

This clonotype was detected only a few times. The chain has TRBV28 and TRBJ2-3; 8 bases line up with TRBD1. This CDR3 spans 15 amino acids. With 2 bases clipped from V and 2 bases from J, the junction kept 3 bases outside the gene matches. Germline CDR1 and CDR2: MDHEN and SYDVKM. The CDR3 DNA is TGTGCCAGCAGTTTAGGGACAGGCCACACAGATACGCAGTATTTT. It is translated as CASSLGTGHTDTQYF.

This clonotype was seen a handful of times. The V call is TRBV12-3 or TRBV12-4, the J call TRBJ2-7; no reliable D call. The CDR3 spans 12 residues. V lost 5 bases, J lost 3 bases, and 8 bases lay in between. Here the CDR3 DNA reads TGTGCCAGCAGTCCTGGGATCTACGAGCAGTACTTC. Its protein is CASSPGIYEQYF.

This clonotype was counted a few times. This sequence joins TRBV29-1 and TRBJ2-2; D is ambiguous. The germline gives CDR1 SQVTM, CDR2 ANQGSEA. The CDR3 runs 14 residues. Deletions cut 3 bases from V and 3 bases from J, with 11 bases between. The DNA for the CDR3 is TGCAGCGTTGATTTTGGTGGGGACACCGGGGAGCTGTTTTTT. Translation: CSVDFGGDTGELFF.

This clonotype came up a few times. The chain employs TRBV4-1 and TRBJ2-7; perhaps D is TRBD1 or TRBD2 (5 bases each). Germline CDR1 and CDR2: MGHRA and YSYEKL. With 4 bases removed from V and 3 bases from J, the gap between germline ends came to 13 bases. The CDR3 has 14 residues. CDR3 nucleotide sequence: TGCGCCAGCAGCCCGGGGCCTTCCTACTACGAGCAGTACTTC. Translating gives CASSPGPSYYEQYF.

V gene TRBV6-2 or TRBV6-3 combines with J gene TRBJ1-1; weak D call: TRBD1 (6 bases). The ends were cut back, 5 bases at V and 0 bases at J, with 16 bases in the middle. Germline-derived CDR1 and CDR2 are MNHEY and SVGEGT. This CDR3 region has 16 residues. CDR3 DNA sequence: TGTGCCAGCAGTCCACGGACAGCAACACTGAACACTGAAGCTTTCTTT. Amino acids: CASSPRTATLNTEAFF.

This chain connects TRBV19 to TRBJ2-2; 7 bases fit TRBD1. Germline V gene lookup returns CDR1 LNHDA and CDR2 SQIVND (reference sequence). This CDR3 has 18 amino acids. Losses at the gene ends were 4 bases for V and 4 bases for J; bases not matched to a gene: 15. The DNA of the CDR3 is TGTGCCAGTAGTAGCAGACAGGGTCTTAATCTTGTCACCGGGGAGCTGTTTTTT. Translated, it gives CASSSRQGLNLVTGELFF.

The chain links TRBV4-1 to TRBJ2-1; D is uncertain. V was pared by 0 bases and J by 11 bases, with 8 bases between. CDR1 MGHRA and CDR2 YSYEKL come from the germline V gene. The CDR3 consists of 12 residues. The CDR3 coding sequence is TGCGCCAGCAGCCAAGATCTGGTAAAGCAGTTCTTC. Translation gives CASSQDLVKQFF.

The rearrangement links TRBV5-1 to TRBJ2-1; D gene ambiguous. V shed 4 bases and J shed 7 bases, with 6 bases lying between them. Germline V gene data show CDR1 as SGHRS and CDR2 as YFSETQ. CDR3 length equals 11 residues. The CDR3 sequence is CASSAANEQFF. The CDR3 DNA is TGCGCCAGCAGCGCGGCGAATGAGCAGTTCTTC.

The chain carries TRBV12-3 or TRBV12-4 and TRBJ2-1; perhaps TRBD1 as D (6 bases). V lost 6 bases, J lost 10 bases, and 22 bases lay in between. This CDR3 spans 15 amino acids. The CDR3: CASRLTGTPESEQFF. The CDR3, as DNA: TGTGCCAGCAGATTGACCGGGACACCCGAAAGCGAGCAGTTCTTC.

This clonotype was counted only a few times. The CDR3 DNA reads as TGCAGCGTTGAAGCCGGAGTAGTAGGGGGGGGGACCCAGTACTTC. Its protein is CSVEAGVVGGGTQYF. The chain is built from TRBV29-1 and TRBJ2-5; D might be TRBD2 (7 bases). V lost 1 base to trimming and J lost 7 bases, with 19 bases between them. Germline CDR1 SQVTM, CDR2 ANQGSEA. The CDR3 length is 15 residues.